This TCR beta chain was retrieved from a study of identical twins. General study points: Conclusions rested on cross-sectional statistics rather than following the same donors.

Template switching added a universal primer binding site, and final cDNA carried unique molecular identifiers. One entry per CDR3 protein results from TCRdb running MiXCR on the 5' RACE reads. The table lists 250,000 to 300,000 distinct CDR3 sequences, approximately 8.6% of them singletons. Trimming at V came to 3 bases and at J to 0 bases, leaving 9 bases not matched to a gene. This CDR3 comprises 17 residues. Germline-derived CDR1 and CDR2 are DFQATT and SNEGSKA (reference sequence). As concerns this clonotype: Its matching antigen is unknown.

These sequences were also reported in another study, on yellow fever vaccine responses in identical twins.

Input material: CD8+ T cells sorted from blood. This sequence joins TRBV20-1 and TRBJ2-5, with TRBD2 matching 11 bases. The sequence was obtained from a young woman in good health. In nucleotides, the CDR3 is TGCAGTGCTAGCTCTTCACTAGCGGGGGTGTACCAAGAGACCCAGTACTTC. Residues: CSASSSLAGVYQETQYF.